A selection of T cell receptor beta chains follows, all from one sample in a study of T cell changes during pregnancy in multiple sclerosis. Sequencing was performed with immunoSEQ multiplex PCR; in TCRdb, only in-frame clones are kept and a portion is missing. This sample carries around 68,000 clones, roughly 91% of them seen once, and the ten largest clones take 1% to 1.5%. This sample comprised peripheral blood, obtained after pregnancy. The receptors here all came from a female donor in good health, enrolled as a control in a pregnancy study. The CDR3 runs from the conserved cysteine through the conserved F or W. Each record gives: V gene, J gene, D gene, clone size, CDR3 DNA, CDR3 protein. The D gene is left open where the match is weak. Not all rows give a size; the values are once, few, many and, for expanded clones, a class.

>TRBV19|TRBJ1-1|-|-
TGTGCCAGTAGTATGGGGCAGGGCGGCACTGAAGCTTTCTTT
CASSMGQGGTEAFF
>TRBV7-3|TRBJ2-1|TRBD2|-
TGTGCCAGCAGCGAAAGGTCTAGCGGGGGGGCCACTTTATCCAATGAGCAGTTCTTC
CASSERSSGGATLSNEQFF
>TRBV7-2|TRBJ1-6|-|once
TGTGCCAGCAGCTCTTCTGAGGTCTCACCCCTCCACTTT
CASSSSEVSPLHF
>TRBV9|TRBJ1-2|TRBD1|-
TGTGCCAGCAGCTTGAACCAGGGGGCCCATGGCTACACCTTC
CASSLNQGAHGYTF
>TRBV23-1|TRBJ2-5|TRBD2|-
TGCGCCAGCAGTCAACCAAGACTAGCGGGGGGCCAAGAGACCCAGTACTTC
CASSQPRLAGGQETQYF
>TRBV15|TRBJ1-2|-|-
TGTGCCACCAGCAGAGACAGAAACTATGGCTACACCTTC
CATSRDRNYGYTF
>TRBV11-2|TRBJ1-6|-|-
TGTGCCAGCAGTACACCCCGGGGGAAATATTCACCCCTCCACTTT
CASSTPRGKYSPLHF
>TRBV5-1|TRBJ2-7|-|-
TGCGCCAGCAGCGGACAGACCTACGAGCAGTACTTC
CASSGQTYEQYF
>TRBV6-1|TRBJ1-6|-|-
TGTGCCATAAGGACAGATTTTTACAATTCACCCCTCCACTTT
CAIRTDFYNSPLHF
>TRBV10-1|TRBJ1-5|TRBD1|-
TGCGACCTGACAGGGGATGATGGTCAGCCCCAGCATTTT
CDLTGDDGQPQHF
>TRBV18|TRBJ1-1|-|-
TGTGCCAGCTCACCCTTTGAGCGACGGGGGAGCACTGAAGCTTTCTTT
CASSPFERRGSTEAFF